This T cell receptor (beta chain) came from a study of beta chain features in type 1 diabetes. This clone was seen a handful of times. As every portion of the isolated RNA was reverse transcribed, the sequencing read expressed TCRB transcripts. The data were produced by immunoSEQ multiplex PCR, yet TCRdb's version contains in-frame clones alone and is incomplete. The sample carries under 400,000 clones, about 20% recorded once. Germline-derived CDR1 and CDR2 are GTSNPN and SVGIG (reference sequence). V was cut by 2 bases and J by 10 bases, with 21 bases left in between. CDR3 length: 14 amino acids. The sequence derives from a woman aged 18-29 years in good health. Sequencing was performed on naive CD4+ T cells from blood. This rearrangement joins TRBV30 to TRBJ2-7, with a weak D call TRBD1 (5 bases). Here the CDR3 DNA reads TGTGCCTGGAGTCCTCGTCGCTCCCCAAGGGGACAGTACTTC. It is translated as CAWSPRRSPRGQYF. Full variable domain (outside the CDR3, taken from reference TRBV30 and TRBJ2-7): SQTIHQWPATLVQPVGSPLSLECTVEGTSNPNLYWYRQAAGRGLQLLFYSVGIGQISSEVPQNLSASRPQDRQFILSSKKLLLSDSGFYLCAWSPRRSPRGQYFGPGTRLTVT.